Described below is a single T cell receptor (beta chain) sequence and its context. Its antigen is unidentified. The data were obtained in a study of shared clonotypes between healthy human individuals. Study background: Each donor's CD4 naive and CD4 memory cells filled three plates apiece, CD8 naive two, and CD8 memory one. Study-wide points: The four-donor shared clonotypes exceeded non-shared clonotypes in generation probability, with non-shared ones scoring lower. For sorted subsets, rarefaction showed incomplete sequencing despite large depth.

TCRdb's table, derived via immunoSEQ multiplex PCR, lists solely in-frame clones and lacks some. The top ten hold roughly 0.36% of the sample, which has roughly 1,500,000 clones, approximately 98.5% seen once. The V end lost 4 bases, the J end lost 4 bases, and 16 bases lay between the germline ends. The CDR3 is 15 residues long. Germline-derived CDR1 and CDR2 are SGHRS and YFSETQ. Source material: naive CD4+ T cells sorted from blood. Described subset: CD45RA+ positively selected. The sequence was obtained from a man aged 25 to 40 in good health. The chain joins TRBV5-1 to TRBJ2-3; D not resolved. As DNA, the CDR3 is TGCGCCAGCAGCACGGTCTTCCCGGCGGCAGATACGCAGTATTTT. Protein product: CASSTVFPAADTQYF.